This section outlines one T cell receptor (beta chain) sequence together with its context. The target of this receptor is not known. The input lacks base qualities; no much larger clone sits a single base away. Receptors were amplified or captured by the immunoSEQ multiplex PCR assay. The authors' analysis ran thus. To diagnose cytomegalovirus status from the catalog of TCR beta chain sequences, a statistical classification framework was built. Held by TCRdb, this immuneACCESS table contains in-frame sequences only and omits some clones. Under half of the omission traces to an unresolved V gene where checked; the cause of the rest is unknown. The V and J calls and the clone size are those of that table, but D and trimming were determined from the DNA. The sample profile shows about 150,000 clones; more than 70% of them were found once. Together, the top ten hold approximately 2% of the sample. The donors were included in the validation cohort of over a hundred subjects, a group kept apart from the roughly 700-subject first cohort.

This entry is derived from a study of cytomegalovirus exposure and HLA in healthy donors (dated by TCRdb to 2016 to 2017). Context from the whole study: According to a later analysis, one platform produced both the 100 to 150 validation repertoires and the 730 or so repertoires of the first cohort. To predict cytomegalovirus infection status, the study brought together high-throughput TCR immunosequencing, statistical association of individual TCRs with disease status, and machine learning. Besides the first cohort of approximately 710 subjects, a separate validation cohort made up of 120 different subjects was used. The study was designed to test whether signatures of past pathogen exposure could be identified by cataloging public T cell receptors.

Broader findings and caveats from the paper: In a later analysis, TCRs clustered in the first cohort were found to also tend to co-occur in the 120 or so validation repertoires, with approximately 95% of cluster scores above 0. Across donors, most TCR sequences were observed very rarely, whereas some public TCRs were present in many individuals. It was suggested by the authors that the approach could potentially be generalized to other disease states and immunological phenotypes. A later analysis had no HLA typing for the validation cohort, so co-occurrence there was scored across all 130 or so repertoires. A few of the identified cytomegalovirus-associated TCR beta chains were confirmed in vitro to be specific for cytomegalovirus antigens. The study listed 150 to 200 TCR beta chains as associated with cytomegalovirus. Cytomegalovirus status was reported to be diagnosed by the classifier with high specificity and sensitivity in both the original and validation cohorts.

The CDR3 sequence holds 14 residues, the cysteine and phenylalanine included. Of all the DNA, just the CDR3 is kept, 42 bases in frame from base 1. CDR1 SGHRS and CDR2 YFSETQ are derived from the germline V gene. Relative to germline, V is missing 2 bases and J is missing 5 bases, with 6 bases of the junction outside any gene match. The specimen was PBMCs. The clonotype was recovered from a human donor in good health. The chain couples TRBV5-1 to TRBJ1-2; the central 7 bases match TRBD1. For the CDR3, the sequence is CASSFSLTGYGYTF. In nucleotides, the sequence is TGCGCCAGCAGCTTCAGCCTGACAGGGTATGGCTACACCTTC.